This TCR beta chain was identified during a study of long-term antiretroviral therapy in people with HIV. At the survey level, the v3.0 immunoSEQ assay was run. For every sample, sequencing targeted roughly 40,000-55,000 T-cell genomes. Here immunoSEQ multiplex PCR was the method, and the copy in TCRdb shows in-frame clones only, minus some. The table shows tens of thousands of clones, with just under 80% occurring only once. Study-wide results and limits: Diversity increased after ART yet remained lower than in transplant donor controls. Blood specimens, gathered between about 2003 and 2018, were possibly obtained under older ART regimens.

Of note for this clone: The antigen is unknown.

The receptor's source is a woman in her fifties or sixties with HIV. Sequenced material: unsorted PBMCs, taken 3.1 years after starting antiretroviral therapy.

The CDR3 DNA sequence: TGTGCCTGGAGTGTAAACCCTGTAGGGGGCCTCCCCTATGGCTACACCTTC. It translates to CAWSVNPVGGLPYGYTF. The rearrangement links TRBV30 to TRBJ1-2; TRBD1 aligns across 7 bases. Germline V gives CDR1 GTSNPN, CDR2 SVGIG (reference sequence). Unmatched junction bases numbered 14, after V lost 0 bases and J lost 4 bases. There are 17 residues in the CDR3.